This TCR beta chain was captured by sequencing in a study of cytomegalovirus exposure and HLA in healthy donors. Whole-study context: Within an early data release were approximately 85 million unique TCRs drawn from HLA-typed donors. The study's findings and limits: TRBV6-2, TRBV6-3 and some other V segments were unresolvable in 87-base-pair reads. Cytomegalovirus-associated TCR beta chains were listed, numbering some 150.

The length of the CDR3 is 18 residues. The V gene's germline CDR1 is SGHAT and CDR2 FQNNGV. V was clipped by 3 bases and J by 0 bases; unmatched bases: 10. PCR primers comprised 60 Vbeta and 13 Jbeta primers. Sequencing was performed with immunoSEQ multiplex PCR; in TCRdb, only in-frame clones are kept and a portion is missing. The table records about 190,000 clones, roughly 77% of them present only once. Points on this clone: The target antigen is unknown.

Healthy individuals who donated bone marrow served as the donors. Source material: PBMCs. The TCR sequence derives from a man aged 35 to 55 in good health and CMV-seropositive. The chain links TRBV11-2 to TRBJ2-1; the match to TRBD2 covers 8 bases. The CDR3 is CASSFLSGSPSSYNEQFF. For the CDR3, the DNA is TGTGCCAGCAGCTTCCTCAGCGGGAGCCCAAGCTCCTACAATGAGCAGTTCTTC.